This section outlines one T cell receptor beta chain sequence together with its context. Its target is not known. For each subset, genomic DNA was distributed in equal portions over several immunoSEQ plates. Repertoires were generated with immunoSEQ multiplex PCR, while TCRdb's copy carries only in-frame clones and drops some. Among fewer than 2.5 million clones, approximately 93% were seen once, and the ten largest hold about 0.39%. The data were obtained in a study of shared clonotypes between healthy human individuals. Background on the study: Researchers assigned three CD4 naive, three CD4 memory, two CD8 naive and one CD8 memory plate to each donor. Overall study results and limits: A handful of donors shared around 5% of their naive CD4 clonotypes.

The V gene lost 7 bases and the J gene lost 7 bases, with 16 bases spanning the gap. CDR1 SGHTA and CDR2 FQGNSA come from the germline V gene. The CDR3 spans 13 residues. The sequence was collected from a man younger than 35 in good health. Some clones in this sample may be carry-over from other donors' samples. This chain uses TRBV7-2 with TRBJ2-5; unclear D gene. The sequenced material came from naive CD4+ T cells from PBMCs. The subset was: CD45RA+ positively selected. CDR3 sequence reads: CASTTGRWGTQYF. CDR3 DNA: TGTGCCAGCACCACCGGGCGATGGGGGACCCAGTACTTC.